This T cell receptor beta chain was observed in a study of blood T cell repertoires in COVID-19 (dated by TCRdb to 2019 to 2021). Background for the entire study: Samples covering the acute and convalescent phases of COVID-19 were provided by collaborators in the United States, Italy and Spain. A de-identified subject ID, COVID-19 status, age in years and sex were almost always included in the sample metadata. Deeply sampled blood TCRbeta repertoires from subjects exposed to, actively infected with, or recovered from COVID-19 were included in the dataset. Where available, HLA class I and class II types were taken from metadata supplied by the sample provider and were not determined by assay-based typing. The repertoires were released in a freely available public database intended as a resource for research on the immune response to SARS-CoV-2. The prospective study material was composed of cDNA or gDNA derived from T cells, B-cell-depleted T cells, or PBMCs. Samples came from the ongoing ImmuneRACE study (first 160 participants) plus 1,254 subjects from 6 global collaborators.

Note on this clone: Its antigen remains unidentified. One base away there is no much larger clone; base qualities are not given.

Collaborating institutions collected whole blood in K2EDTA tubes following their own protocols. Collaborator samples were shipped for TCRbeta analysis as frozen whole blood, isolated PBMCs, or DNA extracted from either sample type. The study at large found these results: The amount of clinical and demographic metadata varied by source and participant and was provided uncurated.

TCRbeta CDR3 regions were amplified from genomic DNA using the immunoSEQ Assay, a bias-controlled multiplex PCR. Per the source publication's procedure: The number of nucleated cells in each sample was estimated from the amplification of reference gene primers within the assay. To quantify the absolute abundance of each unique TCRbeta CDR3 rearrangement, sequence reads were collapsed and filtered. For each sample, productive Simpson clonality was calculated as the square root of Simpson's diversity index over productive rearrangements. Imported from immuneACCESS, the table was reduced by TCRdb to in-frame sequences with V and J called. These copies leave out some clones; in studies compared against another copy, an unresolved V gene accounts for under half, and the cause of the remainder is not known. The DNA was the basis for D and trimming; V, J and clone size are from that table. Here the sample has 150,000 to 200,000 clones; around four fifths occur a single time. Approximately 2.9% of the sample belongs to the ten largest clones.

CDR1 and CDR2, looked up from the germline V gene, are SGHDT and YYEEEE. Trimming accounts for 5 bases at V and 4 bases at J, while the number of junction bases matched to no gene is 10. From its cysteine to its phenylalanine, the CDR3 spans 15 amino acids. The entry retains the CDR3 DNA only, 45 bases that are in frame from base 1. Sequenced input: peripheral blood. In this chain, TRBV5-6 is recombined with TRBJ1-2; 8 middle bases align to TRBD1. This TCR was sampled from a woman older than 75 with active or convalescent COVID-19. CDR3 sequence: CASRLSGGESYGYTF. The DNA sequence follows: TGTGCCAGCAGGCTATCAGGGGGCGAGAGCTATGGCTACACCTTC.